This T cell receptor (beta chain) was obtained from a study of T-cell memory formation after mild COVID-19. Background on the study: Each donor largely had its own TCR clusters. Broader study findings: Cross-reactive memory apparently joined, as some responding clones appeared in pre-infection memory. Largely, contracting CD4+ clones fell within CM and EM, and contracting CD8+ clones within EMRA.

The CDR3 is 14 residues long. Trimming removed 1 base from V and 6 bases from J, with 10 bases in between. CDR1 and CDR2 from the germline V gene are SGHTA and FQGNSA. Via MiXCR, TCRdb re-called the 5' RACE reads, giving one row per CDR3 protein. The sample holds about 350,000 distinct CDR3 sequences, roughly 13% seen once. Regarding this clonotype: What it binds is not known.

Sequencing was performed on PBMCs or a T cell subset sorted from them (not recorded which). The sequence came from a man aged 18-30 years who had mild COVID-19 (a few samples of this study predate the infection). Cell type and time point are not known. The chain is built from TRBV7-2 and TRBJ2-1, with D possibly matching TRBD1 (5 bases). Here the CDR3 reads CASSLGRAPNEQFF. CDR3 DNA: TGTGCCAGCAGCTTAGGCAGGGCCCCCAATGAGCAGTTCTTC.